The rows below give T cell receptor beta chains drawn from one sample of a study of T-cell memory formation after mild COVID-19. One entry per CDR3 protein, called by TCRdb with MiXCR from the 5' RACE reads. The sample records just over 60,000 distinct CDR3 sequences, approximately 9% being singletons. Sample: PBMCs or a T cell subset sorted from them (not recorded which). Every receptor here comes from a man aged 18 to 30 who had mild COVID-19 (a few samples of this study predate the infection). Cell type and time point are not known. The CDR3 runs from the conserved cysteine through the conserved F or W. The D gene is left open where the match is weak. Clone size, where shown, is once, few, many, or a class for clones that have expanded.

>TRBV15|.|TRBJ2-2|few
CATSRDGGIGELFF
TGTGCCACCAGCAGAGATGGGGGGATCGGGGAGCTGTTTTTT
>TRBV6-5|TRBD1|TRBJ2-1|.
CASSYAGGQGINEQFF
TGTGCCAGCAGTTACGCTGGAGGACAGGGTATTAATGAGCAGTTCTTC
>TRBV7-9|.|TRBJ1-2|.
CASRRGSRGLYGYTF
TGTGCCAGCAGGAGGGGGAGCAGGGGTCTCTATGGCTACACCTTC
>TRBV4-2|TRBD1|TRBJ1-5|.
CASSQGQTNQPQHF
TGTGCCAGCAGCCAGGGACAGACCAATCAGCCCCAGCATTTT
>TRBV7-3|TRBD2|TRBJ2-3|.
CASSLGTSGGTQYF
TGTGCCAGCAGCTTAGGGACTAGCGGGGGTACGCAGTATTTT
>TRBV6-2/TRBV6-3|TRBD2|TRBJ2-7|many
CASSYSAPTSGPSYEQYF
TGTGCCAGCAGTTACTCCGCTCCTACTAGCGGACCTTCCTACGAGCAGTACTTC
>TRBV7-2|.|TRBJ2-2|few
CASSLWVSNTGELFF
TGTGCCAGCAGCTTGTGGGTTAGCAACACCGGGGAGCTGTTTTTT
>TRBV5-1|.|TRBJ1-1|few
CASSPDRWGSTEAFF
TGCGCCAGCAGCCCTGACAGGTGGGGGTCCACTGAAGCTTTCTTT
>TRBV7-2|.|TRBJ2-2|medium-sized
CASSPTKQGTSTGELFF
TGTGCCAGCAGTCCAACCAAACAGGGTACGAGCACCGGGGAGCTGTTTTTT
>TRBV4-2|.|TRBJ1-6|few
CASSQQDPYNSPIHF
TGTGCCAGCAGCCAGCAGGACCCATATAATTCACCCATCCACTTT
>TRBV2|TRBD1|TRBJ1-3|.
CASSMDRGGNTIYF
TGTGCCAGCAGTATGGACAGGGGAGGAAACACCATATATTTT
>TRBV20-1|.|TRBJ1-2|few
CSANLGYGYTF
TGCAGTGCTAATCTGGGTTATGGCTACACCTTC
>TRBV5-1|.|TRBJ2-6|many
CASSLLQSGANVLTF
TGCGCCAGCAGCTTGTTGCAGTCTGGGGCCAACGTCCTGACTTTC
>TRBV5-1|.|TRBJ2-3|many
CASSEDPDTQYF
TGCGCCAGCAGCGAAGACCCAGATACGCAGTATTTT
>TRBV3-1|.|TRBJ1-5|few
CASSQQGQPQHF
TGTGCCAGCAGCCAACAAGGCCAGCCCCAGCATTTT
>TRBV6-6|TRBD1|TRBJ1-2|.
CASSYFGQGNYGYTF
TGTGCCAGCAGTTACTTCGGACAGGGGAACTATGGCTACACCTTC
>TRBV4-2|TRBD1|TRBJ1-3|few
CASSQDLGTGENSANTIYF
TGTGCCAGCAGCCAAGATCTTGGGACAGGAGAGAACTCTGCAAACACCATATATTTT
>TRBV6-6|.|TRBJ2-1|few
CASSYQLVGNEQFF
TGTGCCAGCAGTTACCAGCTAGTGGGCAATGAGCAGTTCTTC
>TRBV7-9|.|TRBJ1-6|many
CASSPFYGDSPLHF
TGTGCCAGCAGCCCATTTTACGGGGATTCACCCCTCCACTTT
>TRBV6-5|.|TRBJ2-1|few
CASSRQDAHSYNEQFF
TGTGCCAGCAGCCGACAGGACGCCCATTCCTACAATGAGCAGTTCTTC
>TRBV4-3|.|TRBJ2-6|.
CASSQEIAGANVLTF
TGCGCCAGCAGCCAAGAAATAGCGGGGGCCAACGTCCTGACTTTC
>TRBV11-2|.|TRBJ2-1|few
CASSLDIEGWGYNEQFF
TGTGCCAGCAGCTTAGATATCGAGGGTTGGGGCTACAATGAGCAGTTCTTC
>TRBV4-2|.|TRBJ2-5|many
CASSQDWGGETQYF
TGTGCCAGCAGCCAAGACTGGGGCGGAGAGACCCAGTACTTC
>TRBV29-1|TRBD2|TRBJ2-1|.
CSVSGGASYNEQFF
TGCAGCGTTAGCGGGGGGGCCTCCTACAATGAGCAGTTCTTC
>TRBV6-1|.|TRBJ1-4|.
CASLTPGGNEKLFF
TGTGCCAGCCTAACCCCTGGGGGGAATGAAAAACTGTTTTTT
>TRBV7-2|.|TRBJ1-1|few
CASSWDTSEAFF
TGTGCCAGCAGCTGGGACACGTCTGAAGCTTTCTTT
>TRBV2|TRBD1|TRBJ1-6|few
CASKAGGNNSPLHF
TGTGCCAGCAAGGCAGGGGGGAATAATTCACCCCTCCACTTT
>TRBV5-4|TRBD1|TRBJ1-2|.
CASTPTGAQYGYTF
TGTGCCAGCACCCCGACAGGGGCACAATATGGCTACACCTTC
>TRBV12-3/TRBV12-4|.|TRBJ1-5|many
CASSPRGGARQPQHF
TGTGCCAGCAGCCCTAGGGGGGGGGCAAGGCAGCCCCAGCATTTT
>TRBV7-9|.|TRBJ1-6|.
CASSLNSSPLHF
TGTGCCAGCAGCTTAAACAGTTCACCCCTCCACTTT
>TRBV6-5|.|TRBJ1-1|.
CASSHLTGGTEAFF
TGTGCCAGCAGCCATCTGACAGGTGGCACTGAAGCTTTCTTT
>TRBV7-2|TRBD2|TRBJ2-3|few
CASSLVAGGVLTDTQYF
TGTGCCAGCAGCTTAGTAGCGGGGGGGGTACTCACAGATACGCAGTATTTT
>TRBV19|.|TRBJ2-6|few
CASKQAGANVLTF
TGTGCCAGTAAGCAGGCTGGGGCCAACGTCCTGACTTTC
>TRBV20-1|.|TRBJ2-3|few
CSASGGPGRTDTQYF
TGCAGTGCTAGCGGGGGCCCTGGTCGCACAGATACGCAGTATTTT
>TRBV5-1|TRBD1|TRBJ2-1|many
CASSSTGVEGNEQFF
TGCGCCAGCAGCTCGACAGGGGTTGAGGGCAATGAGCAGTTCTTC
>TRBV2|.|TRBJ2-7|.
CASILGVDVGEQYF
TGTGCCAGCATTCTAGGGGTAGATGTGGGGGAGCAGTACTTC
>TRBV6-1|TRBD1|TRBJ2-7|many
CASSEPTGVYEQYF
TGTGCCAGCAGTGAACCGACAGGGGTTTACGAGCAGTACTTC
>TRBV7-9|.|TRBJ2-5|.
CASSIMRETQYF
TGTGCCAGCAGCATTATGCGGGAGACCCAGTACTTC
>TRBV20-1|TRBD2|TRBJ2-5|many
CSARAASGDQETQYF
TGCAGTGCTAGGGCAGCTAGCGGGGACCAAGAGACCCAGTACTTC
>TRBV15|TRBD1|TRBJ1-2|.
CATSRDLGTRQGGHGYTF
TGTGCCACCAGCAGAGATCTTGGAACTCGACAGGGTGGTCATGGCTACACCTTC
>TRBV30|.|TRBJ1-2|few
CAWSGTNRGYGYTF
TGTGCCTGGAGTGGTACGAACAGAGGCTATGGCTACACCTTC
>TRBV7-2|TRBD2|TRBJ2-6|.
CASSSHSGGSSGANVLTF
TGTGCCAGCAGCTCCCATAGCGGGGGGAGCTCTGGGGCCAACGTCCTGACTTTC
>TRBV11-2|TRBD2|TRBJ2-5|.
CASSLGAGGPETQYF
TGTGCCAGCAGCTTAGGGGCGGGGGGACCAGAGACCCAGTACTTC
>TRBV12-3/TRBV12-4|.|TRBJ1-1|.
CASSPSPDQVAFF
TGTGCCAGCAGCCCAAGTCCGGACCAGGTGGCTTTCTTT
>TRBV5-1|.|TRBJ1-1|.
CASIGGDGSNTEAFF
TGCGCCAGTATCGGAGGAGATGGGTCGAACACTGAAGCTTTCTTT
>TRBV5-1|.|TRBJ2-1|many
CASSVGGQNNEQFF
TGCGCCAGCAGCGTAGGAGGACAGAACAATGAGCAGTTCTTC
>TRBV5-1|TRBD1|TRBJ2-5|few
CASSLGPQGQGETQYF
TGCGCCAGCAGCTTGGGTCCACAGGGACAGGGGGAGACCCAGTACTTC
>TRBV5-1|TRBD2|TRBJ2-5|few
CATKEASGSGETQYF
TGCGCCACGAAGGAGGCTAGCGGGTCCGGTGAGACCCAGTACTTC